This paragraph reports one TCR beta chain. This entry comes from a study of blood T cell repertoires in COVID-19. Clones were sequenced by immunoSEQ multiplex PCR, and TCRdb holds only the in-frame ones, with some missing. The table lists around 190,000 clones, 80% to 90% of them singletons, with under 9.5% in the top ten. This CDR3 comprises 13 residues. V was shortened by 6 bases and J by 5 bases, with 13 bases between the two germline ends. This receptor was taken from a man aged 45-65 years with active or convalescent COVID-19. The J gene is TRBJ2-5, the V gene TRBV12-3 or TRBV12-4; the D gene is possibly TRBD2 (6 bases). Sequencing input: peripheral blood. This chain's CDR3 is CASSSGAGETQYF. CDR3 DNA sequence: TGTGCCAGCAGCTCTGGGGCGGGGGAGACCCAGTACTTC.